The present T cell receptor (beta chain) was sequenced within a study of graft-versus-host responses after intestinal transplantation. Study results and limitations: Declines in HvG clones occurring early post-transplant were associated with peak circulating GvH clone levels.

The table came from immunoSEQ multiplex PCR; TCRdb's copy has only in-frame clones and leaves some out. The sample lists fewer than 25,000 clones, around two fifths occurring once. Labeling with CFSE marked 200,000 or so responder cells, which were plated with 200,000 or so irradiated, violet-dye-labeled stimulator cells. CDR1 is SEHNR, CDR2 FQNEAQ, per germline (reference sequence). There are 13 residues in the CDR3. V lost 5 bases, J lost 10 bases, and 7 bases stayed unmatched. This clonotype was obtained from a human patient who was an organ donor for intestinal transplantation. Source: alloreactive CD8+ T cells from a mixed lymphocyte reaction culture, taken before transplantation. Subset reported: CFSE-low proliferating T cells sorted from roughly six-day pre-transplant mixed lymphocyte reaction (GvH or HvG direction). The chain uses TRBV7-9 and TRBJ2-2, with 7 nucleotides matching TRBD1. The CDR3 spells CASSAPDRVELFF. Here the CDR3 DNA reads TGTGCCAGCAGCGCCCCCGACAGGGTGGAGCTGTTTTTT.